Below are 20 T cell receptor beta chains sequenced from a single sample in a study of blood T cell repertoires in COVID-19. Sequencing was performed with immunoSEQ multiplex PCR; in TCRdb, only in-frame clones are kept and a portion is missing. The sample shows some 180,000 clones, 70% to 80% of them seen only once. Sequenced input: peripheral blood. The origin of the receptors is a woman aged 45 to 65 with active or convalescent COVID-19.

This clone appeared a few times. The chain links TRBV5-1 to TRBJ1-1; possible D gene TRBD1, 6 bases. Per the germline V gene, CDR1 is SGHRS and CDR2 is YFSETQ. V lost 4 bases, J lost 4 bases, and 14 bases lay in between. The CDR3 runs to 14 residues. This chain's CDR3 is CASSVDSFGTEAFF. Written as DNA, the CDR3 is TGCGCCAGCAGCGTGGACAGTTTTGGCACTGAAGCTTTCTTT.

V and J are TRBV24-1 and TRBJ2-1; D possibly corresponds to TRBD1 (6 bases). There are 16 residues in the CDR3. Germline V lookup: CDR1 KGHDR, CDR2 SFDVKD. V was cut by 3 bases and J by 5 bases, with 16 bases left in between. CDR3 in amino acids: CATSDPPSRGNNEQFF. The CDR3 DNA follows: TGTGCCACCAGTGATCCGCCTAGTAGGGGGAACAATGAGCAGTTCTTC.

This clone was observed at least ten times. The CDR3 is CSVGGQSLKETQYF. The CDR3 nucleotides are TGCAGCGTTGGCGGACAGTCATTAAAAGAGACCCAGTACTTC. The V gene is TRBV29-1, the J gene TRBJ2-5; weak D call: TRBD1 (6 bases). The CDR3 totals 14 residues. V lost 4 bases to trimming and J lost 3 bases, with 15 bases between them. Germline CDR1 reads SQVTM; CDR2 reads ANQGSEA.

The sample holds many counts of this clone. The chain's CDR3 is CASSLRLGEGSPLHF. The CDR3 bases are TGTGCCAGCAGCTTAAGACTAGGGGAGGGATCACCCCTCCACTTT. V and J are TRBV7-3 and TRBJ1-6, with D possibly TRBD1 on 5 matching bases. Trimming removed 1 base at V and 10 bases at J, with 14 bases between. The CDR3 has 15 amino acids. CDR1 is SGHTA, CDR2 FQGTGA, per germline. Full variable domain (missing parts from reference TRBV7-3 and TRBJ1-6): GAGVSQTPSNKVTEKGKYVELRCDPISGHTALYWYRQSLGQGPEFLIYFQGTGAADDSGLPNDRFFAVRPEGSVSTLKIQRTERGDSAVYLCASSLRLGEGSPLHFGNGTRLTVT.

The gene calls are TRBV5-1 and TRBJ1-4; no reliable D call. The CDR3 extends over 13 amino acids. Germline assignment: CDR1 SGHRS and CDR2 YFSETQ. The V and J ends lost 4 bases and 5 bases respectively, with 9 bases between them. In nucleotides, the CDR3 is TGCGCCAGCAGCGGCGGCCGAAATGAAAAACTGTTTTTT. Amino acids: CASSGGRNEKLFF. The variable domain in full, with the rest retrieved from reference TRBV5-1 and TRBJ1-4, is KAGVTQTPRYLIKTRGQQVTLSCSPISGHRSVSWYQQTPGQGLQFLFEYFSETQRNKGNFPGRFSGRQFSNSRSEMNVSTLELGDSALYLCASSGGRNEKLFFGSGTQLSVL.

Points on this clone: The junction departs from germline at one end; a sequencing error may be responsible. The chain uses TRBV5-1 and TRBJ2-3; 9 bases agree with TRBD2. The CDR3 totals 13 residues. The germline CDR1 and CDR2 sequences are SGHRS and YFSETQ. This CDR3 is CACRGGGADTQYF. DNA for the CDR3: TGCGCCTGCAGGGGCGGGGGGGCAGATACGCAGTATTTT.

The chain is built from TRBV11-2 and TRBJ2-3, with TRBD2 matching over 8 bases. This CDR3 spans 16 amino acids. The germline gives CDR1 SGHAT, CDR2 FQNNGV. The V segment lost 0 bases and the J segment 5 bases; nucleotides outside the gene matches: 7. The CDR3 DNA reads TGTGCCAGCAGCTTAGATCCCCGGGGGGGCCGAGATACGCAGTATTTT. Amino acid sequence: CASSLDPRGGRDTQYF.

V gene TRBV30 combines with J gene TRBJ1-1; possibly TRBD1 for D (6 bases). Trimming shortened V by 1 base and J by 4 bases, and 13 bases separated the two germline ends. Germline CDR1 and CDR2: GTSNPN and SVGIG (reference sequence). The CDR3 sequence is 14 residues long. CDR3 nucleotides: TGTGCCTGGAGTGCCGGACAGTCGGGCACTGAAGCTTTCTTT. It specifies CAWSAGQSGTEAFF.

This chain links TRBV28 with TRBJ1-2; D possibly corresponds to TRBD1 (5 bases). V lost 5 bases and J 4 bases, leaving 14 bases between the germline ends. Germline CDR1 and CDR2: MDHEN and SYDVKM. The CDR3 totals 14 residues. CDR3 sequence (DNA): TGTGCCAGCAGTGGCCGGGGGGAGGTCTATGGCTACACCTTC. Amino acids: CASSGRGEVYGYTF.

This clone was observed a single time. The rearrangement joins TRBV19 to TRBJ2-2; 7 bases fit TRBD2. Germline CDR1 is LNHDA and CDR2 is SQIVND (reference sequence). V dropped 6 bases and J dropped 3; count of bases not matched to a gene: 4. The CDR3 is made up of 14 amino acids. DNA for the CDR3: TGTGCCAGTAGCGGGGGGACCCACACCGGGGAGCTGTTTTTT. Translated: CASSGGTHTGELFF.

The CDR3 sequence: CASSTREGYEQYF. CDR3 DNA sequence: TGTGCCAGCAGCACCCGGGAGGGGTATGAGCAGTACTTC. The V call is TRBV11-1, the J call TRBJ2-7; TRBD2 matches at 8 bases. The V and J ends lost 5 bases and 7 bases, in that order; junction bases with no gene match: 7. Germline V gene lookup returns CDR1 SGHAT and CDR2 FQDESV (reference sequence). The length of the CDR3 is 13 residues.

This CDR3 is CASSASGAGELFF. CDR3 DNA: TGTGCCAGCAGCGCTTCAGGGGCAGGGGAGCTGTTTTTT. The rearrangement uses TRBV9 and TRBJ2-2; D possibly corresponds to TRBD1 (6 bases). The V end was cut by 3 bases, the J end by 8 bases, with 11 bases between. The length of the CDR3 is 13 residues. Germline assignment: CDR1 SGDLS and CDR2 YYNGEE.

V and J are TRBV19 and TRBJ2-1; 11 bases match TRBD1. Germline V lookup: CDR1 LNHDA, CDR2 SQIVND (reference sequence). V was clipped by 7 bases and J by 5 bases; unmatched bases: 10. This CDR3 has 16 amino acids. CDR3 in amino acids: CASMGARDRGDNEQFF. CDR3 DNA sequence: TGTGCCAGTATGGGTGCGCGGGACAGGGGGGACAATGAGCAGTTCTTC.

The V and J genes are TRBV28 and TRBJ2-7; 10 bases map to TRBD1. This CDR3 region has 16 residues. Germline CDR1 reads MDHEN; CDR2 reads SYDVKM. V was clipped by 6 bases and J by 4 bases; unmatched bases: 12. CDR3 DNA: TGTGCCAGCAGGGGCGCCCCGGGACAGGGGAAATACGAGCAGTACTTC. Amino acid sequence: CASRGAPGQGKYEQYF.

This clone was seen a few times. The chain carries TRBV10-2 and TRBJ1-1, with D possibly matching TRBD1 (6 bases). Germline V gene data show CDR1 as WSHSY and CDR2 as SAAADI. The V gene lost 6 bases and the J gene lost 1 base, with 15 bases spanning the gap. The CDR3 extends over 15 amino acids. The CDR3 sequence: CASRRVDRENTEAFF. The CDR3 DNA sequence: TGCGCCAGCAGAAGAGTGGACAGAGAGAACACTGAAGCTTTCTTT.

The chain joins TRBV29-1 to TRBJ1-2, with 8 bases aligning to TRBD1. CDR3 length: 14 residues. The germline V gene has CDR1 SQVTM and CDR2 ANQGSEA. Unmatched junction bases numbered 6, after V lost 2 bases and J lost 4 bases. CDR3 nucleotide sequence: TGCAGCGTTGAAAGGGGACAGGTGGGCTATGGCTACACCTTC. Protein sequence: CSVERGQVGYGYTF. Combining the CDR3 with reference TRBV29-1 and TRBJ1-2 gives the whole variable domain SAVISQKPSRDICQRGTSLTIQCQVDSQVTMMFWYRQQPGQSLTLIATANQGSEATYESGFVIDKFPISRPNLTFSTLTVSNMSPEDSSIYLCSVERGQVGYGYTFGSGTRLTVV.

The CDR3 loop reads CASSLSGQGHGYTF. CDR3 nucleotides: TGTGCCAGCAGTTTATCCGGACAGGGACATGGCTACACCTTC. This chain joins TRBV28 and TRBJ1-2; 8 bases line up with TRBD1. V gave up 1 base and J gave up 6 bases; unmatched junction bases: 4. Germline V gives CDR1 MDHEN, CDR2 SYDVKM. CDR3 size: 14 residues.

This chain links TRBV5-1 with TRBJ2-7, with D possibly matching TRBD1 (6 bases). Germline loops: CDR1 SGHRS, CDR2 YFSETQ. The CDR3 runs to 15 residues. The V gene lost 0 bases and the J gene lost 6 bases, with 16 bases spanning the gap. CDR3 bases: TGCGCCAGCAGCTTGGCGTCCACAGGGCCGGGCGAGCAGTACTTC. Translated, it gives CASSLASTGPGEQYF.

This clone was observed a handful of times. The CDR3 loop is CASRGEWAFF. The CDR3 bases are TGTGCCAGTAGGGGAGAATGGGCTTTCTTT. This rearrangement joins TRBV19 to TRBJ1-1; no clear D. CDR1 LNHDA and CDR2 SQIVND come from the germline V gene (reference sequence). The CDR3 has 10 amino acids. V lost 6 bases to trimming and J lost 11 bases, with 10 bases between them.

The chain combines TRBV5-1 with TRBJ1-3; D remains ambiguous. Germline-derived CDR1 and CDR2 are SGHRS and YFSETQ. The CDR3 has 14 amino acids. V was cut by 3 bases and J by 0 bases, with 7 bases left in between. This chain's CDR3 is CASSSGVSGNTIYF. The CDR3 DNA reads TGCGCCAGCAGCTCCGGGGTCTCTGGAAACACCATATATTTT.